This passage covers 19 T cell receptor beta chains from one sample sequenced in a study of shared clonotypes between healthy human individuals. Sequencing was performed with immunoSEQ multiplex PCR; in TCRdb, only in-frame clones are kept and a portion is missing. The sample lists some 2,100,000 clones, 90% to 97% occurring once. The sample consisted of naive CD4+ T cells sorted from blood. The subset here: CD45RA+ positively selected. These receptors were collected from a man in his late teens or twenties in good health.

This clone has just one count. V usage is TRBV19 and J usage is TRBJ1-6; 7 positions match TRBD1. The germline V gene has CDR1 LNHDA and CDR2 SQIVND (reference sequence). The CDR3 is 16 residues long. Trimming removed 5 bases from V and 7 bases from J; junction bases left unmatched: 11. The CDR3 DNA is TGTGCCAGTAGTTACCGGGACAGTACAACCAATTCACCCCTCCACTTT. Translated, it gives CASSYRDSTTNSPLHF.

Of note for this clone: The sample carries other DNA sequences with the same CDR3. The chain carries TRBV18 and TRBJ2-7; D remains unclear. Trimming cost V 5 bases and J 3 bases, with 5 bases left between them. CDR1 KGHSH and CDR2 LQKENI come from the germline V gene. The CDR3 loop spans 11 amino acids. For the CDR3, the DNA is TGTGCCAGCTCAGACAACTACGAGCAGTACTTC. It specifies CASSDNYEQYF.

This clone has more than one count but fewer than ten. The CDR3 loop reads CASSLAETITDTQYF. The CDR3 coding sequence is TGTGCCAGCAGCTTAGCCGAGACGATCACAGATACGCAGTATTTT. J is TRBJ2-3 and V is TRBV7-9; D not resolved. Germline assignment: CDR1 SEHNR and CDR2 FQNEAQ (reference sequence). V lost 0 bases and J lost 2, with 9 bases in between. The CDR3 totals 15 residues.

Written as DNA, the CDR3 is TGTGCCAGCAGGCAGGGGATAGACACCGGGGAGCTGTTTTTT. It specifies CASRQGIDTGELFF. The chain joins TRBV6-1 to TRBJ2-2, with D possibly matching TRBD1 (6 bases). Germline V gives CDR1 MNHNS, CDR2 SASEGT. There are 14 residues in the CDR3. V was cut by 6 bases and J by 3 bases, with 11 bases left in between.

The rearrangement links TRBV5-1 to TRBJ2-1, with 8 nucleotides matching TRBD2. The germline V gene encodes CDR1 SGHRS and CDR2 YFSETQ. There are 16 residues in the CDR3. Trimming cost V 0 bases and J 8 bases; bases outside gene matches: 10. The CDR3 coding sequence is TGCGCCAGCAGCTTGGCCCCGGCGGGGGGCCCGGATGAGCAGTTCTTC. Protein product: CASSLAPAGGPDEQFF.

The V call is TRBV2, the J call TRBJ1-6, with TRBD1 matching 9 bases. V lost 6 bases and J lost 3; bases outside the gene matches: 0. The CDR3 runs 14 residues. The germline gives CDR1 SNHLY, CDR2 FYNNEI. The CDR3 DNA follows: TGTGCCAGCAGGGGACAGGGCTATAATTCACCCCTCCACTTT. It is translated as CASRGQGYNSPLHF.

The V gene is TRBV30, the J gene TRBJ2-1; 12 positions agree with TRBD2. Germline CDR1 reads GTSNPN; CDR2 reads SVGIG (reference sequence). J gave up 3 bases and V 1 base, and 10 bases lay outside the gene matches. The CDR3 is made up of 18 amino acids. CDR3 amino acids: CAWSGPSGTSGRYNEQFF. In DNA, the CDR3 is TGTGCCTGGAGTGGGCCCTCCGGGACTAGCGGGCGCTACAATGAGCAGTTCTTC.

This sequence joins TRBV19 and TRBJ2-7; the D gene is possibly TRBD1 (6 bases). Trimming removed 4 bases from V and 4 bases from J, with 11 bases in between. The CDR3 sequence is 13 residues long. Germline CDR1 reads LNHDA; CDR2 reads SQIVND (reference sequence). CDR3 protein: CASSRGHNYEQYF. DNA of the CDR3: TGTGCCAGTAGTAGGGGACACAATTACGAGCAGTACTTC. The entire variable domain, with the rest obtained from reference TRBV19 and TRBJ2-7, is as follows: DGGITQSPKYLFRKEGQNVTLSCEQNLNHDAMYWYRQDPGQGLRLIYYSQIVNDFQKGDIAEGYSVSREKKESFPLTVTSAQKNPTAFYLCASSRGHNYEQYFGPGTRLTVT.

For the CDR3, the DNA is TGTGCCAGCAGTGAATATTACAGTTACGATTCACCCCTCCACTTT. This codes for CASSEYYSYDSPLHF. This chain uses TRBV25-1 with TRBJ1-6, with unresolved D. Germline assignment: CDR1 MGHDK and CDR2 SYGVNS. This CDR3 spans 15 amino acids. V lost 0 bases, J lost 8 bases, and 11 bases lay in between.

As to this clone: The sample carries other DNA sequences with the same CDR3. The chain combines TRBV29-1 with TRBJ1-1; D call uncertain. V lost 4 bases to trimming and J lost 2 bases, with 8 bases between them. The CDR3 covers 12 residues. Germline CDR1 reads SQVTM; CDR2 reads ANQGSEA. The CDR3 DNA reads TGCAGCGTTGCCCGCGGCAACACTGAAGCTTTCTTT. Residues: CSVARGNTEAFF.

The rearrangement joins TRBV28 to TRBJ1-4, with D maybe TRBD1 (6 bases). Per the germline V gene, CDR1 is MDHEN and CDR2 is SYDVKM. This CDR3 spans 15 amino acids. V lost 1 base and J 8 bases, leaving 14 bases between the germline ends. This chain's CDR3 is CASSLSWGPGEKLFF. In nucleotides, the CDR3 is TGTGCCAGCAGTTTATCATGGGGGCCCGGCGAAAAACTGTTTTTT.

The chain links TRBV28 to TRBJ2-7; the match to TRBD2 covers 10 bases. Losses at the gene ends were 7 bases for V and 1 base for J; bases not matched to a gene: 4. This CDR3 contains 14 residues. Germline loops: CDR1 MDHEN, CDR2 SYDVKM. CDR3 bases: TGTGCCAGCAAGTCGACTAGCGGGTCCTACGAGCAGTACTTC. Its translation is CASKSTSGSYEQYF.

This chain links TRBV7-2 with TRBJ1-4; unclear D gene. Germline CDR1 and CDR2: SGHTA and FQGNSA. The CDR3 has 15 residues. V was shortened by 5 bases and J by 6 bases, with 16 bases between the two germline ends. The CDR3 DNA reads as TGTGCCAGCAGCCAGTCGTCCGGGTCGGATGAAAAACTGTTTTTT. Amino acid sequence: CASSQSSGSDEKLFF.

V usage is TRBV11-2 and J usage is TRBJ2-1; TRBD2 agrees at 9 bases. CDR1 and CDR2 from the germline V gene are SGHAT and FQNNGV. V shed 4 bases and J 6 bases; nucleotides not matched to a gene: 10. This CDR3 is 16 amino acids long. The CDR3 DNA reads TGTGCCAGCAGCTCGTCCGGGACTAGCATCATCAATGAGCAGTTCTTC. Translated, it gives CASSSSGTSIINEQFF.

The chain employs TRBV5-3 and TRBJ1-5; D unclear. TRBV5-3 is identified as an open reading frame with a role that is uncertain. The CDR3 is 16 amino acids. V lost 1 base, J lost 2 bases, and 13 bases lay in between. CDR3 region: CARSLRPYRGNQPQHF. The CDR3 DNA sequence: TGTGCCAGAAGCTTGAGGCCATATAGGGGCAATCAGCCCCAGCATTTT.

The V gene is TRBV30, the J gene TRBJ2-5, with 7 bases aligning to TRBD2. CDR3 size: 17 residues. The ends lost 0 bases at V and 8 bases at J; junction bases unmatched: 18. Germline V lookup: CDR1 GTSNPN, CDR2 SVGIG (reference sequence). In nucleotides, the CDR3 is TGTGCCTGGAGTGTACGATTCAGGACTAGGGTGCGGGGAACCCAGTACTTC. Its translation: CAWSVRFRTRVRGTQYF.

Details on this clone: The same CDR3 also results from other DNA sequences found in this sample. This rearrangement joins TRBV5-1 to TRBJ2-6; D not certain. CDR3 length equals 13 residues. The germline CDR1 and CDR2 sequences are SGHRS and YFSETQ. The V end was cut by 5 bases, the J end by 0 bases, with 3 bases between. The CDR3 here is CASRSSGANVLTF. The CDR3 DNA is TGCGCCAGCAGGTCCTCTGGGGCCAACGTCCTGACTTTC.

Written as DNA, the CDR3 is TGTGCCAGCAGTGAGGCTTTCTTCGGGGGCTATGGCTACACCTTC. This sequence encodes CASSEAFFGGYGYTF. The chain recombines TRBV6-1 with TRBJ1-2; perhaps TRBD1 as D (5 bases). V lost 3 bases, J lost 4 bases, and 15 bases lay in between. This CDR3 region has 15 residues. Germline CDR1 reads MNHNS; CDR2 reads SASEGT.

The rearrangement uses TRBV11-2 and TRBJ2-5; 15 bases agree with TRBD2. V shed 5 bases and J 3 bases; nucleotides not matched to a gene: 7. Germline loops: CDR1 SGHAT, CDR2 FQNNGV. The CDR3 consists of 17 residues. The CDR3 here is CASSPGLAGGPEETQYF. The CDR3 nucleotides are TGTGCCAGCAGCCCCGGACTAGCGGGGGGGCCGGAAGAGACCCAGTACTTC.